Below, one TCR beta chain is given with its context. The sample holds a few counts of this clonotype. It lacks a known antigen. No base-level quality is on record; no much larger clone is a single base apart. The sequencer listed for this sample is Illumina HiSeq 2500. Quantitative 5'-RACE with molecular barcodes was used to prepare TCR beta libraries. Per the original workflow: A new computational method, built on a probabilistic model of VDJ rearrangement, was used to identify disease-linked TCR variants. TCRdb redid the processing of the public reads, applying fastp at Q25 and MiXCR, and retained in-frame beta chains. Here each entry gathers all rows of one CDR3 protein and keeps the most common genes and DNA. In this record, the V and J calls reflect TCRdb's handling and not the investigators' own analysis. The sample contains 200,000 to 250,000 distinct CDR3 sequences, about 10% of them found a single time. The ten largest clonotypes hold about 6.8% of the sample.

CDR1 SGDLS and CDR2 YYNGEE are derived from the germline V gene. V lost 0 bases and J lost 0 bases; the stretch between them is 10 bases long. The CDR3, from cysteine to phenylalanine, totals 17 residues. Of the read, only the CDR3 DNA is kept; its 51 bases are in frame from base 1. The data derive from a study of CD8 T cells in ankylosing spondylitis (dated 2017 in TCRdb). Broadly, across the study: The study set out to find disease-linked TCR variants by profiling T cell receptor beta repertoires in ankylosing spondylitis patients and healthy donors. In total, the full study cohort was made up of about 99 healthy donors and about two dozen ankylosing spondylitis patients. Peripheral blood samples were taken, and synovial fluid was additionally collected from ankylosing spondylitis patients. What the research found in general, with its limitations: Some motif variants had previously been reported in the synovial fluid and blood of reactive arthritis patients, which suggests shared mechanisms of disease initiation. The disease-linked clones were reported to be significantly enriched in matched synovial fluid samples from ankylosing spondylitis patients. A TCR beta motif made up of fewer than 10 highly homologous amino acid variants appeared to be characteristic of blood from ankylosing spondylitis patients. A CD8+ phenotype was shown by the disease-linked clones, which were found at relatively low frequencies in peripheral blood.

This TCR came from a male donor with ankylosing spondylitis or in good health (not recorded which). In this chain, TRBV9 is recombined with TRBJ2-6; the best D guess is TRBD2, with 5 bases matching. The specimen sequenced was blood, either unsorted or a sorted T cell fraction (not recorded which). The DNA reads TGTGCCAGCAGCGTAGAAGGGAGAAGCTCTGGGGCCAACGTCCTGACTTTC. Its product reads: CASSVEGRSSGANVLTF.